The clone carrying this T cell receptor beta chain came up once. What it binds is unknown. This sample is drawn from a study of T cell responses to AZD1222 COVID-19 vaccine. Doses given second, at about 4 or about 12 weeks, were pooled. This CDR3 has 13 amino acids. Looked up from germline, CDR1 is MNHNS and CDR2 is SASEGT. V was clipped by 1 base and J by 8 bases, with 11 bases between them. Study-level results: Among vaccine-associated CD4 TCRs, coverage spanned spike, with dominance at 160-218 and 743-854.

Assay used: immunoSEQ multiplex PCR; TCRdb lists only in-frame clones, some missing. There are 100,000 to 150,000 clones in the sample; about nine tenths occur only once, and 1.5% to 2% lies in the top ten. This sequence originates from an adult who received the AZD1222 COVID-19 vaccine. This material consisted of peripheral blood, taken 28 days after the second AZD1222 dose. This sequence joins TRBV6-1 and TRBJ1-2; no firm D call. The CDR3 loop reads CASSEVPSTGYTF. CDR3 sequence (DNA): TGTGCCAGCAGTGAAGTTCCCAGCACGGGCTACACCTTC.